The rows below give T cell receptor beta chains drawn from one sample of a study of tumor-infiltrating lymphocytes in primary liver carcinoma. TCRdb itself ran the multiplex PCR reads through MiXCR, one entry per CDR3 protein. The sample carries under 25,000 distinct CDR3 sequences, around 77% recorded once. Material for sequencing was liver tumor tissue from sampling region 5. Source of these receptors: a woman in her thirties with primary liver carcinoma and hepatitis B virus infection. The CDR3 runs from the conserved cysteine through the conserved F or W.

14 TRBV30 CALIRAGPPYDQYF
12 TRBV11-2 CASSFLNGEQFF
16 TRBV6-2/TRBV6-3 CTSIYSYGQTTRDFVF
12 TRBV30 CAWSEELIEAFF
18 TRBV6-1 CANSEWFLVLRSNYGYTF
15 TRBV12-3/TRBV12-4 CAIREWDTNTGELFF
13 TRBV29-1 CSTGMRDTRELLF
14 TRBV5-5 CTSSLDISNSPLHF
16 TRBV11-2 CASSLAGFVNTGELFF
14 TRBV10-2 CACNESKAGTEAFF
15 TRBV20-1 CSAGGGLAVSNEQYF
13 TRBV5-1 CASSWDRVYEQYF
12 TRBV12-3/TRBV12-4 CAGSLRRDAIHF
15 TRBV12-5 CASGLSLAGVNEQFF
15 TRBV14 CASSRIGASGNTVYF
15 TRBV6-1 CVSDFWTGINTETFF
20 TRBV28 CASTTGRLVPRQHSNYGYTF
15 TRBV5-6 CASILTPRVTGELSF
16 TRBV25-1 CALHGASSPYTGEQFF
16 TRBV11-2 CASSTSPAGGYKEQFF
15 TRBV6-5 CASTLRTGFTGELLF
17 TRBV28 CASSSTRWGINTDTQYF
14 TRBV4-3 CASSHTVLVNEQFF
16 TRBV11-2 CASSLAEFTNTGELFF
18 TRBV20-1 CSARLGYRGRKRDTEAFF
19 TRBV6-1 CASSETLPGDAANTGELFF
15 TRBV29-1 CSVDEEIGFSYEQYF
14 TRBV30 CAWSSGQSFNEQFF
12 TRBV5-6 CASSMRGNEQYF
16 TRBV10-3 CTISECMAGGPDEQFF
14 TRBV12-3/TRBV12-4 CASTPTGSTGELFF
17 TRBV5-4 CASSADGHPPLTDTQYF
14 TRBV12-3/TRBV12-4 CASSLTGGPSEQFF
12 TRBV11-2 CASSLVWETQYF
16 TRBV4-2 CTSSQEGTGQGYEQYF
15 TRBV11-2 CASSLLGRASNEQFF
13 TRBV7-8 CASSRLPNGEPFF
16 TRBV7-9 CASSPTYLAPNQPHHF
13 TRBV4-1 CASTNPKEETQYF
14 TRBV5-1 CAGSRQGGLTALHF
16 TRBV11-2 CASSLDPQLNTEELFF
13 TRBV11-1 CVGSLGYLRDQYF
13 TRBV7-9 CTNSLRSTDTQYF
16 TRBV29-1 CSVQIAEVNTENIQYF
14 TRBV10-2 CASSEPKAGAEAFF
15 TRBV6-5 CASSYEDSSSYGQYF
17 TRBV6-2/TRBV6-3 CASSYSWGSGTQETQYF